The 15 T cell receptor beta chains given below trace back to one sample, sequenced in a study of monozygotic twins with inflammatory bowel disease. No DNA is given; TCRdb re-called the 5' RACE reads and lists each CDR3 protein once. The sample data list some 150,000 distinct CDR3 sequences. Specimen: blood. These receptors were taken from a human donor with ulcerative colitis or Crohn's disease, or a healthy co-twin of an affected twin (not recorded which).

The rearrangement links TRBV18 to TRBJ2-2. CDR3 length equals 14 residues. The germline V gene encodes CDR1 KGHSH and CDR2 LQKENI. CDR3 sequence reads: CASSPQGPTGELFF.

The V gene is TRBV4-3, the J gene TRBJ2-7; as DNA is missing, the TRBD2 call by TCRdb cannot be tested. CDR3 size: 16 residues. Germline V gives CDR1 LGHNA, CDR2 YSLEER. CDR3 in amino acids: CASSLFTLAVLLEQYF.

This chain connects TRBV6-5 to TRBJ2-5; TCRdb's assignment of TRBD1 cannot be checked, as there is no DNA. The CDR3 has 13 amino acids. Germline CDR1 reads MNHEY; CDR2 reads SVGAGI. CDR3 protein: CASRWTGGETQYF.

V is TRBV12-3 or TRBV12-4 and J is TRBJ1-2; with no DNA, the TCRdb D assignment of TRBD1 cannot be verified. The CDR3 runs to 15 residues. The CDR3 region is CASSLQGAQVYGYTF.

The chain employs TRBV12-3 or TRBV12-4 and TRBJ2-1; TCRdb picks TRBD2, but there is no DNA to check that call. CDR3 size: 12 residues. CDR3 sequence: CASSSLGGEQFF.

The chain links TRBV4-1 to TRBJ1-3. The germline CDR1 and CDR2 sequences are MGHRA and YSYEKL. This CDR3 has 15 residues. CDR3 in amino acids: CASSRDSGSGNTIYF.

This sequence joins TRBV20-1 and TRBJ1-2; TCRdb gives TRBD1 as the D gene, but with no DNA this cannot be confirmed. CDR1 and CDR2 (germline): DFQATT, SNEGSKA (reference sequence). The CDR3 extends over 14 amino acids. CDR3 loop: CSARGLDRDYGYTF.

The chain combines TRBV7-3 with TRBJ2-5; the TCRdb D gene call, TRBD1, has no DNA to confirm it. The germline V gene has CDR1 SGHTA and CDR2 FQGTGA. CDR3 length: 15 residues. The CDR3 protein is CASSLFFRGVETQYF. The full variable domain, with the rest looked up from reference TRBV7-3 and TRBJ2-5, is GAGVSQTPSNKVTEKGKYVELRCDPISGHTALYWYRQSLGQGPEFLIYFQGTGAADDSGLPNDRFFAVRPEGSVSTLKIQRTERGDSAVYLCASSLFFRGVETQYFGPGTRLLVL.

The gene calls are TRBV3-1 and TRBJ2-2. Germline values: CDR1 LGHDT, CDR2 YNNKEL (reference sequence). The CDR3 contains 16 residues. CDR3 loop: CASSQDFSGHTGELFF.

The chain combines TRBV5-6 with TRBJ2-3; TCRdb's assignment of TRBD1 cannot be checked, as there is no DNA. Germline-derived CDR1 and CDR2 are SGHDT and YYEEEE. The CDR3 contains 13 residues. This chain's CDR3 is CASSPSGADTQYF. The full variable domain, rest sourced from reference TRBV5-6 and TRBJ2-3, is DAGVTQSPTHLIKTRGQQVTLRCSPKSGHDTVSWYQQALGQGPQFIFQYYEEEERQRGNFPDRFSGHQFPNYSSELNVNALLLGDSALYLCASSPSGADTQYFGPGTRLTVL.

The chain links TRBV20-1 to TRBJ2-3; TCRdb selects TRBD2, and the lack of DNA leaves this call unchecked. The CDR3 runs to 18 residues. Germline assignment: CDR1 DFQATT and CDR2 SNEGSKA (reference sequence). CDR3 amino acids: CSARDAAGGPPSTDTQYF.

The CDR3 sequence is CASSYRVWEKLFF. The rearrangement joins TRBV25-1 to TRBJ1-4; TCRdb's D call of TRBD1 is untestable without DNA. In germline, CDR1 is MGHDK, CDR2 SYGVNS. There are 13 residues in the CDR3.

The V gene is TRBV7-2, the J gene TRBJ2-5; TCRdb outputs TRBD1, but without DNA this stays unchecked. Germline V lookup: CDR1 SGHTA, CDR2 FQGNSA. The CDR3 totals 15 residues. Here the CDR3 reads CASSLAPGPQETQYF.

This CDR3 reads CSASLATGTEAFF. The rearrangement uses TRBV20-1 and TRBJ1-1. Germline V lookup: CDR1 DFQATT, CDR2 SNEGSKA (reference sequence). The CDR3 is 13 residues long.

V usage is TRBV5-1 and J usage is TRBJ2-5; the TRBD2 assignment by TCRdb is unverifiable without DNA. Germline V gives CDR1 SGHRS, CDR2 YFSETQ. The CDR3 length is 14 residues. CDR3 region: CASSRGWAQETQYF.